This T cell receptor (beta chain) came from a study of cytomegalovirus exposure and HLA in healthy donors. The germline CDR1 and CDR2 sequences are SGHTA and FQGNSA. Unmatched junction bases numbered 6, after V lost 5 bases and J lost 2 bases. This CDR3 region has 15 residues. This clone was observed once. Its antigen remains unknown. Regarding the study as a whole: Three CMV-associated chains were confirmed in vitro to be specific for CMV antigens.

The table came from immunoSEQ multiplex PCR; TCRdb's copy has only in-frame clones and leaves some out. Of 60,000 or so clones listed, roughly 90% are singletons. Sequenced: PBMCs. The sequence came from a woman aged 25 to 39 in good health and CMV-seronegative. The gene calls are TRBV7-2 and TRBJ2-1; 7 nucleotides match TRBD2. This CDR3 is CASSPSAGAYNEQFF. CDR3 DNA sequence: TGTGCCAGCAGCCCTAGCGCGGGAGCCTACAATGAGCAGTTCTTC.